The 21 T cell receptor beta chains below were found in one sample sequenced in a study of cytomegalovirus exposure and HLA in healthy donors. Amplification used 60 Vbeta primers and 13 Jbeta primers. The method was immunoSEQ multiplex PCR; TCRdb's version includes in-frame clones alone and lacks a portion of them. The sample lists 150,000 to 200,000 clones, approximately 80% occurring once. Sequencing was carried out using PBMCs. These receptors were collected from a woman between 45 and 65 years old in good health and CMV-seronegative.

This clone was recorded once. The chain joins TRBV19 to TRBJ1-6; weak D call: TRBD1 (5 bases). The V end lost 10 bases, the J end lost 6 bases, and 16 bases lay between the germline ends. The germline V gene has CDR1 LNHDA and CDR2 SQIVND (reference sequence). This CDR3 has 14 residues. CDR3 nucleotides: TGTGCCACCAAGAAGCAGGGTAGTAATTCACCCCTCCACTTT. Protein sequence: CATKKQGSNSPLHF.

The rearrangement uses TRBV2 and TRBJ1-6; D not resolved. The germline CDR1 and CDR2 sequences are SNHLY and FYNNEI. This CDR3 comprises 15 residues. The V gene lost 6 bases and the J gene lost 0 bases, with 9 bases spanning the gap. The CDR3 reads CASRATASYNSPLHF. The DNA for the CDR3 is TGTGCCAGCAGAGCAACAGCCTCCTATAATTCACCCCTCCACTTT.

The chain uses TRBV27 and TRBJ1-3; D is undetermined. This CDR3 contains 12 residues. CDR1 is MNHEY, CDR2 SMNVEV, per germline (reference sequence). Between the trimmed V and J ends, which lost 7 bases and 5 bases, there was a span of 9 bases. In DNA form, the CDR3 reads TGTGCCAGCACTCCCTGTAGAAACACCATATATTTT. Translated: CASTPCRNTIYF.

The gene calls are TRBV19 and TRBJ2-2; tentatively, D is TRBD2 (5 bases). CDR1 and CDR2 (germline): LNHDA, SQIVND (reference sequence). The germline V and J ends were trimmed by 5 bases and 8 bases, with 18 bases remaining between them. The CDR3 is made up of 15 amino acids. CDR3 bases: TGTGCCAGTAGTGCTAGAGGGCGCCTGAGGGGGGAGCTGTTTTTT. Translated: CASSARGRLRGELFF.

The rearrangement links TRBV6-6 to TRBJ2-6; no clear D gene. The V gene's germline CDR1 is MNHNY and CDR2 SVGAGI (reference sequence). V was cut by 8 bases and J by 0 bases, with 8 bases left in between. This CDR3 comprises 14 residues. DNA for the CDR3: TGTGCCAGCGGCCGAAACTCTGGGGCCAACGTCCTGACTTTC. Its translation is CASGRNSGANVLTF.

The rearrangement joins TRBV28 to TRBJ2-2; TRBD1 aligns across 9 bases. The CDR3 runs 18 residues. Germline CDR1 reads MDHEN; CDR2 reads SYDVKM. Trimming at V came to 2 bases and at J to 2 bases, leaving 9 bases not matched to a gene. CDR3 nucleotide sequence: TGTGCCAGCAGTTTACCCACTGGACAGGGGCCTAACACCGGGGAGCTGTTTTTT. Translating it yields CASSLPTGQGPNTGELFF.

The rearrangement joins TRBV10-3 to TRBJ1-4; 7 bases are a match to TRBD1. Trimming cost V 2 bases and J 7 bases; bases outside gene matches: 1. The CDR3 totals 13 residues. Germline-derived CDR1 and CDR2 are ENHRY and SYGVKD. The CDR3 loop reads CAISETGAEKLFF. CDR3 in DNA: TGTGCCATCAGTGAGACAGGGGCTGAAAAACTGTTTTTT.

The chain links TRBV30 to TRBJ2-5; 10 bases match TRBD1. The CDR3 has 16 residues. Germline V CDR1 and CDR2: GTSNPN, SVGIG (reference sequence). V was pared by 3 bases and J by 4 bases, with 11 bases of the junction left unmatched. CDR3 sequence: CAWSGIRQGAGETQYF. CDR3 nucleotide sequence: TGTGCCTGGAGCGGCATCCGACAGGGGGCGGGAGAGACCCAGTACTTC.

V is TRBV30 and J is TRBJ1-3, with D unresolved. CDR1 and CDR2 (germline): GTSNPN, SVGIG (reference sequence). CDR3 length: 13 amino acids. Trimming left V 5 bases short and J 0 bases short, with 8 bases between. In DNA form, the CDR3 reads TGTGCCTGGGGCCAAGTCTCTGGAAACACCATATATTTT. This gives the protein CAWGQVSGNTIYF. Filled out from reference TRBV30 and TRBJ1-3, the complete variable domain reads SQTIHQWPATLVQPVGSPLSLECTVEGTSNPNLYWYRQAAGRGLQLLFYSVGIGQISSEVPQNLSASRPQDRQFILSSKKLLLSDSGFYLCAWGQVSGNTIYFGEGSWLTVV.

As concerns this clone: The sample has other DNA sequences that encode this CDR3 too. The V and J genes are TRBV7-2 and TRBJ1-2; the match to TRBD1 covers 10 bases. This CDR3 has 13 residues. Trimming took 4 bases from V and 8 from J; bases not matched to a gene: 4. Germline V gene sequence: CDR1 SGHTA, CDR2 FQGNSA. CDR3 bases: TGTGCCAGCAGCTCGGGACAGGGGTACGGCTACACCTTC. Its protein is CASSSGQGYGYTF. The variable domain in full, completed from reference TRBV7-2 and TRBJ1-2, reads GAGVSQSPSNKVTEKGKDVELRCDPISGHTALYWYRQSLGQGLEFLIYFQGNSAPDKSGLPSDRFSAERTGGSVSTLTIQRTQQEDSAVYLCASSSGQGYGYTFGSGTRLTVV.

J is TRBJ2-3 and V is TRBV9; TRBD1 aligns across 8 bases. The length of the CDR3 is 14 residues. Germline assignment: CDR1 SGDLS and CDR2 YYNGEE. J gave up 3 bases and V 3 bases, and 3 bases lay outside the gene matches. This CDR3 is CASSARQGTDTQYF. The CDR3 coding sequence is TGTGCCAGCAGCGCCCGACAGGGGACAGATACGCAGTATTTT.

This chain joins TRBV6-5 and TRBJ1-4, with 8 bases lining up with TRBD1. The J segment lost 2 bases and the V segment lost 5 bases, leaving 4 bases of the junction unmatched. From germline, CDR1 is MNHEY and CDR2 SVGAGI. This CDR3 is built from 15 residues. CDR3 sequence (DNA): TGTGCCAGCAGTAGACAGGGGCGGACTAATGAAAAACTGTTTTTT. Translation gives CASSRQGRTNEKLFF.

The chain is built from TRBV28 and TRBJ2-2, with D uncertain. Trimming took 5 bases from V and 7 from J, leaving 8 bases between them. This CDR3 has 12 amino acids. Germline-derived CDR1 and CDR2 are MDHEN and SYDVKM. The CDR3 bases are TGTGCCAGCAGTCTCTTAGACGGGGAGCTGTTTTTT. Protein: CASSLLDGELFF.

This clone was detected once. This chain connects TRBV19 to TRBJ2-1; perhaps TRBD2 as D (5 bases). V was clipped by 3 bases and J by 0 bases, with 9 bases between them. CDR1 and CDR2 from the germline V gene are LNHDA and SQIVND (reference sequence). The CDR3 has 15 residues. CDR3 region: CASSILGSSYNEQFF. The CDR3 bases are TGTGCCAGTAGTATCCTGGGGAGCTCCTACAATGAGCAGTTCTTC.

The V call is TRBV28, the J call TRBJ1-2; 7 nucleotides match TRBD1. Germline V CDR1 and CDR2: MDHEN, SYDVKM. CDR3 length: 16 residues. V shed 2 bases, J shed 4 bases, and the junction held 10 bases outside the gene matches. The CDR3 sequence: CASSLGWGRGVYGYTF. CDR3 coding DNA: TGTGCCAGCAGTTTAGGATGGGGCAGGGGGGTCTATGGCTACACCTTC.

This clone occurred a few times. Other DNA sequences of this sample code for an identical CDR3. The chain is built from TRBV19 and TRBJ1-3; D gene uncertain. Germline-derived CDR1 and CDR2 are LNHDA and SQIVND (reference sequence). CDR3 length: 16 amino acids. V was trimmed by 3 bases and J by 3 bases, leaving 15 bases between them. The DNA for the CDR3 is TGTGCCAGTAGTATTTCGGCAGGCTCCCTTGGAAACACCATATATTTT. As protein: CASSISAGSLGNTIYF.

CDR3 amino acids: CAYGPFGDTQYF. The CDR3 bases are TGTGCCTACGGTCCTTTCGGAGATACGCAGTATTTT. The chain has TRBV30 and TRBJ2-3, with D unresolved. V was trimmed by 7 bases and J by 5 bases, leaving 13 bases between them. CDR1 and CDR2 from the germline V gene are GTSNPN and SVGIG (reference sequence). The CDR3 is 12 residues long.

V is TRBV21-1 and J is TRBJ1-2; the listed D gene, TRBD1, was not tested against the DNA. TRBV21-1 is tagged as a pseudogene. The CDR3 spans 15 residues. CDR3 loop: CASSKPARGRYGYTF. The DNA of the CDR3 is TGTGCCAGCAGCAAACCCGCCAGGGGGAGGTATGGCTACACCTTC.

CDR3 protein: CASSLNSGSYNEQFF. For the CDR3, the DNA is TGTGCCAGCAGTTTAAATAGCGGGTCCTACAATGAGCAGTTCTTC. The rearrangement joins TRBV2 to TRBJ2-1, with TRBD2 identical over 7 bases. The CDR3 covers 15 residues. The trim removed 5 bases at V and 1 base at J, leaving 5 bases unmatched. Germline V CDR1 and CDR2: SNHLY, FYNNEI.

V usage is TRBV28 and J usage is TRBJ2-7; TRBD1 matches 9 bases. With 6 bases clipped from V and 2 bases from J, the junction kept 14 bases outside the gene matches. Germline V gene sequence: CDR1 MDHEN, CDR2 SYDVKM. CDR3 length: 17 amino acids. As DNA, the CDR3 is TGTGCCAGCAGCGTCCCGGGACAGGGCGGAGAAGCCTACGAGCAGTACTTC. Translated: CASSVPGQGGEAYEQYF.

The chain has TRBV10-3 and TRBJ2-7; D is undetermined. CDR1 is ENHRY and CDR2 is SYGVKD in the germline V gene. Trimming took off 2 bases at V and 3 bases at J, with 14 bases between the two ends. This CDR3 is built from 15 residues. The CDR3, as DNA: TGTGCCATCAGTGAGGACAAGGATCGATACTACGAGCAGTACTTC. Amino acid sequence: CAISEDKDRYYEQYF.